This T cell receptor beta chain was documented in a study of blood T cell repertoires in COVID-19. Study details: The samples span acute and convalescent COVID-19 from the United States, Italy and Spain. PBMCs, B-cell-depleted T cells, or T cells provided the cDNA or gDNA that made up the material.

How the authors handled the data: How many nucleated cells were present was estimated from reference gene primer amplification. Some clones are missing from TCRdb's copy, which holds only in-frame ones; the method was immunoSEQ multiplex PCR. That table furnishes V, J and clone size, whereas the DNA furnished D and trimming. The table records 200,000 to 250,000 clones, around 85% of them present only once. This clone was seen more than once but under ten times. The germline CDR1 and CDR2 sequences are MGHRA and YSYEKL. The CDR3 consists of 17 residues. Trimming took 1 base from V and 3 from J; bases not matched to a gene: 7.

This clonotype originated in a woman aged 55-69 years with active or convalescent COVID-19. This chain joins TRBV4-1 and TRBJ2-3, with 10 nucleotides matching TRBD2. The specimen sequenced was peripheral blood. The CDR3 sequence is CASSQGVAGGGTDTQYF. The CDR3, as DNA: TGCGCCAGCAGCCAAGGGGTAGCGGGAGGAGGGACAGATACGCAGTATTTT.